This T cell receptor beta chain was found in a study of shared clonotypes between healthy human individuals. Germline CDR1 SGHVS, CDR2 FNYEAQ. The CDR3 contains 15 residues. V lost 3 bases to trimming and J lost 2 bases; unmatched junction nucleotides: 4. Data came from immunoSEQ multiplex PCR; TCRdb stores just in-frame clones and leaves some out. Here the sample spans 500,000 to 550,000 clones, around 96% being singletons. The TCR was taken from a young woman in good health. Material for sequencing was naive CD4+ T cells sorted from blood. As for subset: CD45RA+ positively selected. The chain joins TRBV7-6 to TRBJ2-3; 8 nucleotides agree with TRBD2. This CDR3 is CASSLEAGDTDTQYF. CDR3 DNA: TGTGCCAGCAGCTTGGAAGCGGGGGACACAGATACGCAGTATTTT. The full variable domain, with the rest looked up from reference TRBV7-6 and TRBJ2-3, is GAGVSQSPRYKVTKRGQDVALRCDPISGHVSLYWYRQALGQGPEFLTYFNYEAQQDKSGLPNDRFSAERPEGSISTLTIQRTEQRDSAMYRCASSLEAGDTDTQYFGPGTRLTVL.